The 17 T cell receptor beta chains below were found in one sample sequenced in a study of CD8 T cells in ankylosing spondylitis (dated by TCRdb to the late 2010s). Library construction relied on 5' RACE. These reads were obtained on an Illumina HiSeq 2500. Using fastp at Q25 and MiXCR, TCRdb reprocessed the public reads and kept productive beta chains. All rows with the same CDR3 protein become a single entry with the most common DNA and genes. This sample is represented by 250,000 to 400,000 distinct CDR3 sequences; roughly 10% of them were singletons. The top ten hold around 10% of the sample. The sample taken for sequencing was blood, either unsorted or a sorted T cell fraction (not recorded which). These receptors originate from a female donor with ankylosing spondylitis or in good health (not recorded which).

This clonotype was found a few times. The chain links TRBV20-1 to TRBJ1-5; 11 bases are a match to TRBD1. The CDR3 length is 16 residues. From germline, CDR1 is DFQATT and CDR2 SNEGSKA (reference sequence). Losses at the gene ends were 2 bases for V and 8 bases for J; bases not matched to a gene: 11. The CDR3 region has the DNA TGCAGTGCTAGACCACGGGACAGGGGGGTTGGCGAGCCCCAGCATTTT. Residues: CSARPRDRGVGEPQHF.

A few counts support this clonotype. A much larger clone differs by one base, so this may be a read error. The V gene is TRBV5-1, the J gene TRBJ1-1; D remains unclear. Germline V gives CDR1 SGHRS, CDR2 YFSETQ. The CDR3 consists of 13 residues. The V end lost 2 bases, the J end lost 0 bases, and 5 bases lay between the germline ends. The CDR3 nucleotides are TGCGCCAGCAGCTTTTCGGTGAACACTGAAGCTTTCTTT. Its protein is CASSFSVNTEAFF.

In its sample, this clonotype was seen many times. J is TRBJ1-1 and V is TRBV7-9; 7 bases agree with TRBD1. The CDR3 consists of 16 residues. Per the germline V gene, CDR1 is SEHNR and CDR2 is FQNEAQ (reference sequence). The V gene end was trimmed by 5 bases and the J gene end by 0 bases; junction bases not matched to a gene: 9. The CDR3 DNA follows: TGTGCCAGCAGCCGAAGAGGACAGGTGATGAACACTGAAGCTTTCTTT. Protein product: CASSRRGQVMNTEAFF.

This clonotype has a count of ten or more. The chain uses TRBV7-6 and TRBJ1-2; TRBD1 matches 7 bases. This CDR3 contains 14 residues. V trimming: 3 bases; J trimming: 6 bases; junction bases outside the gene matches: 7. The germline gives CDR1 SGHVS, CDR2 FNYEAQ. This CDR3 reads CASSLNRGGDGYTF. The CDR3 nucleotides read TGTGCCAGCAGCTTGAACAGGGGAGGGGATGGCTACACCTTC. The full variable domain, its missing parts supplied by reference TRBV7-6 and TRBJ1-2, is GAGVSQSPRYKVTKRGQDVALRCDPISGHVSLYWYRQALGQGPEFLTYFNYEAQQDKSGLPNDRFSAERPEGSISTLTIQRTEQRDSAMYRCASSLNRGGDGYTFGSGTRLTVV.

On this clonotype itself: Being one base from a much bigger clone, this may be a read error. V is TRBV12-3 or TRBV12-4 and J is TRBJ1-1; TRBD1 aligns across 9 bases. CDR3 size: 14 residues. The junction had 4 bases not matched to a gene; V was cut back by 5 bases and J by 3 bases. This chain's CDR3 is CASSPTGGYTEAFF. The CDR3, as DNA: TGTGCCAGCAGTCCTACAGGGGGCTACACTGAAGCTTTCTTT.

The chain couples TRBV11-1 to TRBJ1-1, with TRBD1 matching 12 bases. The germline V gene has CDR1 SGHAT and CDR2 FQDESV (reference sequence). There are 18 residues in the CDR3. Trimming took 1 base from V and 0 from J; bases not matched to a gene: 6. CDR3 in DNA: TGTGCCAGCAGCTTAGGGGGACAGGGGGCTTTCATGAACACTGAAGCTTTCTTT. It yields the protein CASSLGGQGAFMNTEAFF.

This clonotype showed up many times. V is TRBV20-1 and J is TRBJ2-1, with 9 positions matching TRBD2. The junction had 4 bases not matched to a gene; V was cut back by 1 base and J by 6 bases. Per the germline V gene, CDR1 is DFQATT and CDR2 is SNEGSKA (reference sequence). The CDR3 length is 14 residues. Here the CDR3 DNA reads TGCAGTGCTAGAGTTAGCGGGAGTACCAATGAGCAGTTCTTC. It yields the protein CSARVSGSTNEQFF.

This clonotype was picked up many times. The chain links TRBV12-3 or TRBV12-4 to TRBJ2-2; the match to TRBD1 covers 7 bases. The CDR3 spans 12 residues. Trimming took 7 bases from V and 6 from J; bases not matched to a gene: 2. CDR3 protein: CASNRGAGELFF. The CDR3 bases are TGTGCCAGCAACAGGGGCGCCGGGGAGCTGTTTTTT.

This clonotype was observed many times. The rearrangement uses TRBV20-1 and TRBJ2-3; the D is unclear. The CDR3 loop spans 12 amino acids. Trimming cost V 4 bases and J 3 bases, with 8 bases left between them. Germline CDR1 DFQATT, CDR2 SNEGSKA (reference sequence). The CDR3 is CSATPPTDTQYF. CDR3 coding DNA: TGCAGTGCTACCCCACCAACAGATACGCAGTATTTT.

This clonotype was observed at least ten times. CDR3 residues: CASSTPTENSNQPQHF. The CDR3 nucleotides are TGTGCCAGCAGTACCCCGACCGAAAATAGCAATCAGCCCCAGCATTTT. V gene TRBV28 combines with J gene TRBJ1-5, with D uncertain. The CDR3 loop spans 16 amino acids. CDR1 and CDR2 (germline): MDHEN, SYDVKM. V was clipped by 5 bases and J by 0 bases, with 14 bases between them.

The V gene is TRBV6-1, the J gene TRBJ2-1; 9 bases line up with TRBD2. The germline CDR1 and CDR2 sequences are MNHNS and SASEGT. Germline trimming cut 6 bases from V and 0 bases from J; bases unmatched to any gene: 3. This CDR3 spans 15 amino acids. CDR3 in DNA: TGTGCCAGCAGGCATAGCGGGAGCTCCTACAATGAGCAGTTCTTC. Its translation: CASRHSGSSYNEQFF.

This clonotype was recorded once. This sequence joins TRBV27 and TRBJ1-1; D gene uncertain. V lost 5 bases, J lost 7 bases, and 17 bases lay in between. CDR3 size: 14 residues. In germline, CDR1 is MNHEY, CDR2 SMNVEV (reference sequence). Here the CDR3 DNA reads TGTGCCAGCAGTCCCACCCGAGGTTTGGGTGAAGCTTTCTTT. Protein sequence: CASSPTRGLGEAFF.

This clonotype showed up many times. The J gene is TRBJ2-2, the V gene TRBV10-2; D may be TRBD2 (6 bases). The germline V and J ends were trimmed by 7 bases and 5 bases, with 14 bases remaining between them. The length of the CDR3 is 14 residues. Germline assignment: CDR1 WSHSY and CDR2 SAAADI. CDR3 in DNA: TGCGCCAGCAACGGCGGGACTGGGACCGGGGAGCTGTTTTTT. Translated, it gives CASNGGTGTGELFF.

This clonotype was observed a handful of times. The limits of the CDR3 on the DNA are not certain, so only TCRdb's listed CDR3 is given. This chain connects TRBV5-2 to TRBJ2-2; the table's D call, TRBD2, was not checked against the DNA. TRBV5-2 is reported as a pseudogene. From its first to its last residue, the CDR3 has 22 amino acids. CDR3 residues: CASNSFGPPSVGPGANTGELFF.

This clonotype was detected a few times. This chain uses TRBV6-1 with TRBJ2-2; 10 nucleotides match TRBD1. CDR1 MNHNS and CDR2 SASEGT come from the germline V gene. J lost 4 bases, V lost 7 bases, and 6 bases had no gene match. This CDR3 is built from 15 residues. CDR3 loop: CASKLDRGPTGELFF. In DNA form, the CDR3 reads TGTGCCAGCAAGCTAGACAGGGGGCCCACCGGGGAGCTGTTTTTT.

This clonotype was detected only a few times. The chain employs TRBV5-1 and TRBJ2-1; 15 bases match TRBD2. CDR3 length: 17 amino acids. Per germline, CDR1 SGHRS and CDR2 YFSETQ. V gave up 3 bases and J gave up 7 bases; unmatched junction bases: 8. As DNA, the CDR3 is TGCGCCAGCAGCTGGACTAGCGGGAGGGGCTGGGGGAATGAGCAGTTCTTC. Its protein is CASSWTSGRGWGNEQFF.

The sample holds many counts of this clonotype. V and J are TRBV15 and TRBJ2-1; D not resolved. The CDR3 length is 16 residues. Germline-derived CDR1 and CDR2 are LNHNV and YYDKDF (reference sequence). V lost 1 base and J 11 bases, leaving 21 bases between the germline ends. CDR3: CATSRVRANPSEKQFF. The CDR3 coding sequence is TGTGCCACCAGCAGAGTGCGAGCCAACCCCTCAGAAAAGCAGTTCTTC.